One T cell receptor beta chain is described in this entry. These data belong to a study of spatial heterogeneity in lung cancer. Time point denoted: sample taken at primary tumor resection. Sequencing of whole RNA from tumor, nontumor lung or frozen PBMC involved no sorting. The CDR3 has 12 residues. Germline V lookup: CDR1 MDHEN, CDR2 SYDVKM. Trimming left V 2 bases short and J 4 bases short, with 3 bases between. Single TCR cDNA molecules each had their own unique molecular identifier. From the 5' RACE reads, TCRdb called clonotypes with MiXCR, one entry per CDR3 protein. The profile shows about 10,000 distinct CDR3 sequences, over 4.5% of them singletons.

This material consisted of PBMCs, taken at surgery. The source of this sequence is a male donor with early-stage non-small cell lung cancer. This rearrangement joins TRBV28 to TRBJ2-1; D not certain. For the CDR3, the DNA is TGTGCCAGCAGTTTACTATACAATGAGCAGTTCTTC. This sequence encodes CASSLLYNEQFF.